This entry lists 19 T cell receptor beta chains sequenced from one sample in a study of T-cell reconstitution after alpha-beta-depleted transplantation in children. Unique molecular identifiers featured in how the TCRbeta library was prepared. TCRdb fed the PCR reads into MiXCR, producing one record per CDR3 protein. The sample holds a few hundred thousand distinct CDR3 sequences, 7.5% to 10% seen once. This material consisted of PBMCs from the stem cell graft donor, taken from the stem cell graft. All receptors derive from a human donor who donated a stem cell graft to a child with SCID.

This clonotype was seen at least ten times. This chain uses TRBV4-2 with TRBJ1-2, with D tentatively TRBD1 (5 bases). The germline gives CDR1 LGHNA, CDR2 YNFKEQ. Trimming removed 1 base at V and 6 bases at J, with 15 bases between. The CDR3 has 15 residues. CDR3 nucleotide sequence: TGTGCCAGCAGCCAAGGGCAGGGCTACGACGATGGCTACACCTTC. It is translated as CASSQGQGYDDGYTF.

To note about this clonotype: It may be a read error: a sequence one base away is much more abundant. This chain connects TRBV20-1 to TRBJ2-7; no reliable D call. This CDR3 comprises 13 residues. Between the trimmed V and J ends, which lost 6 bases and 4 bases, there was a span of 16 bases. CDR1 and CDR2 (germline): DFQATT, SNEGSKA (reference sequence). The CDR3 loop is CSASGSPFYEQYF. CDR3 in DNA: TGCAGTGCCTCCGGGTCCCCTTTTTACGAGCAGTACTTC.

This clonotype was counted ten times or more. The V and J genes are TRBV6-1 and TRBJ1-6; possibly TRBD1 for D (5 bases). The CDR3 loop spans 15 amino acids. V lost 6 bases and J lost 11, with 20 bases in between. CDR1 is MNHNS, CDR2 SASEGT, per germline. This chain's CDR3 is CASSRVGHATPPLHF. The CDR3, as DNA: TGTGCCAGCAGCCGAGTCGGACATGCTACACCACCCCTCCACTTT.

This clonotype was counted ten times or more. V usage is TRBV18 and J usage is TRBJ2-1; TRBD2 matches 10 bases. The CDR3 consists of 15 residues. J was trimmed by 5 bases and V by 4 bases; bases with no gene match: 5. Germline V gene sequence: CDR1 KGHSH, CDR2 LQKENI. The DNA of the CDR3 is TGTGCCAGCTCACTGAGCGGGGGGGTGCACAATGAGCAGTTCTTC. Translating it yields CASSLSGGVHNEQFF.

This clonotype was recorded at least ten times. The genes are TRBV7-2 and TRBJ2-4; 9 nucleotides agree with TRBD1. The CDR3 is 13 residues long. Unmatched junction bases numbered 6, after V lost 4 bases and J lost 11 bases. CDR1 is SGHTA, CDR2 FQGNSA, per germline. DNA of the CDR3: TGTGCCAGCAGCTCCCGGGACAGGGACGTTCAGTACTTC. Its translation is CASSSRDRDVQYF.

This clonotype has ten or more counts. The V call is TRBV5-1, the J call TRBJ2-2, with D unresolved. This CDR3 contains 14 residues. V was trimmed by 1 base and J by 7 bases, leaving 11 bases between them. Germline V gene sequence: CDR1 SGHRS, CDR2 YFSETQ. The CDR3 sequence is CASSLPGDIGELFF. The CDR3, as DNA: TGCGCCAGCAGCTTGCCTGGGGATATCGGGGAGCTGTTTTTT.

This clonotype was observed many times. The rearrangement links TRBV7-9 to TRBJ2-7; D is possibly TRBD1 or TRBD2 (5 bases each). V was trimmed by 5 bases and J by 5 bases, leaving 13 bases between them. Germline values: CDR1 SEHNR, CDR2 FQNEAQ (reference sequence). The CDR3 consists of 13 residues. The CDR3 DNA reads TGTGCCAGCAGCCCATCCAGGGAGAACGAGCAGTACTTC. This sequence encodes CASSPSRENEQYF.

In this sample, this clonotype turned up many times. V is TRBV2 and J is TRBJ2-5; tentatively, D is TRBD1 (6 bases). This CDR3 is built from 13 residues. The germline gives CDR1 SNHLY, CDR2 FYNNEI. V was trimmed by 6 bases and J by 5 bases, leaving 13 bases between them. The CDR3 nucleotides read TGTGCCAGCAGAGACGACAGGATGGAGACCCAGTACTTC. Protein sequence: CASRDDRMETQYF.

This clonotype showed up many times. The chain carries TRBV4-1 and TRBJ1-6; D gene unclear. V dropped 1 base and J dropped 2 bases, with 6 bases sitting between them. The CDR3 has 15 residues. Germline-derived CDR1 and CDR2 are MGHRA and YSYEKL. The CDR3 protein is CASSQGGTYNSPLHF. CDR3 nucleotides: TGCGCCAGCAGCCAAGGGGGTACCTATAATTCACCCCTCCACTTT.

This clonotype was recorded at least ten times. The chain carries TRBV5-1 and TRBJ1-5; 9 bases agree with TRBD1. Per the germline V gene, CDR1 is SGHRS and CDR2 is YFSETQ. The CDR3 spans 15 residues. The junction had 4 bases not matched to a gene; V was cut back by 0 bases and J by 6 bases. This chain's CDR3 is CASSLDTGGVQPQHF. The CDR3 bases are TGCGCCAGCAGCTTGGATACAGGGGGCGTTCAGCCCCAGCATTTT.

In this sample, this clonotype turned up many times. The chain is built from TRBV19 and TRBJ1-1, with D maybe TRBD1 (6 bases). With 7 bases removed from V and 5 bases from J, the gap between germline ends came to 8 bases. Germline values: CDR1 LNHDA, CDR2 SQIVND (reference sequence). The CDR3 spans 11 residues. This chain's CDR3 is CASKGGTEAFF. Written as DNA, the CDR3 is TGTGCCAGTAAAGGGGGGACTGAAGCTTTCTTT.

Ten or more counts support this clonotype. The chain recombines TRBV4-1 with TRBJ1-2, with a possible D match to TRBD1 (5 bases). The CDR3 has 15 amino acids. Germline values: CDR1 MGHRA, CDR2 YSYEKL. V was trimmed by 4 bases and J by 0 bases, leaving 12 bases between them. CDR3 DNA: TGCGCCAGCAGCCGACTACAGGTAGCTAACTATGGCTACACCTTC. Translation: CASSRLQVANYGYTF.

This clonotype was detected ten times or more. The chain links TRBV7-9 to TRBJ2-2, with 7 positions matching TRBD1. V dropped 5 bases and J dropped 3; count of bases not matched to a gene: 12. The CDR3 runs to 17 residues. CDR1 and CDR2 from the germline V gene are SEHNR and FQNEAQ (reference sequence). CDR3: CASSPPTGLGYTGELFF. The CDR3 coding sequence is TGTGCCAGCAGCCCGCCGACAGGGTTGGGTTACACCGGGGAGCTGTTTTTT.

This clonotype appeared many times. The rearrangement joins TRBV29-1 to TRBJ2-5; 9 nucleotides match TRBD1. CDR3 length: 12 amino acids. V trimming: 5 bases; J trimming: 3 bases; junction bases outside the gene matches: 1. Germline CDR1 and CDR2: SQVTM and ANQGSEA. CDR3 coding DNA: TGCAGCGTTAGACAGGGGGAAGAGACCCAGTACTTC. It codes for CSVRQGEETQYF.

In its sample, this clonotype was seen many times. This sequence joins TRBV20-1 and TRBJ2-3; D perhaps matches TRBD1 (6 bases). CDR3 length equals 14 residues. Trimming stripped 2 bases from V and 1 base from J, with 10 bases between. Per germline, CDR1 DFQATT and CDR2 SNEGSKA (reference sequence). CDR3 bases: TGCAGTGCTAGAAGCGCAGGGGGCACAGATACGCAGTATTTT. Translated: CSARSAGGTDTQYF.

This clonotype occurred many times. This CDR3 is CASTPFRTGVLDTEAFF. The CDR3 DNA reads as TGCGCCAGCACCCCGTTCAGGACAGGGGTTTTGGACACTGAAGCTTTCTTT. The chain couples TRBV5-1 to TRBJ1-1, with TRBD1 matching 9 bases. V shed 6 bases, J shed 3 bases, and the junction held 15 bases outside the gene matches. There are 17 residues in the CDR3. Germline V gene lookup returns CDR1 SGHRS and CDR2 YFSETQ.

This clonotype was observed many times. The chain has TRBV20-1 and TRBJ2-1; 11 nucleotides line up with TRBD2. Germline trimming cut 2 bases from V and 4 bases from J; bases unmatched to any gene: 7. CDR3 length equals 16 residues. CDR1 DFQATT and CDR2 SNEGSKA come from the germline V gene (reference sequence). The CDR3 bases are TGCAGTGCTAGACCAATAGCGGGGGGGCGATACAATGAGCAGTTCTTC. Translation: CSARPIAGGRYNEQFF.

This clonotype was picked up a small number of times. The chain is built from TRBV7-9 and TRBJ2-3; possible D gene TRBD1, 5 bases. The germline V gene encodes CDR1 SEHNR and CDR2 FQNEAQ (reference sequence). The CDR3 is 13 residues long. Trimming left V 5 bases short and J 2 bases short, with 8 bases between. CDR3 nucleotides: TGTGCCAGCAGCCCTGGGGCCACAGATACGCAGTATTTT. It translates to CASSPGATDTQYF.

This clonotype occurred many times. The rearrangement uses TRBV10-3 and TRBJ1-1; the D gene is possibly TRBD1 (6 bases). The CDR3 is made up of 13 amino acids. Germline values: CDR1 ENHRY, CDR2 SYGVKD. Trimming pared 3 bases from V and 6 bases from J, leaving 11 bases between. CDR3 in amino acids: CAISDYRAAEAFF. The CDR3 DNA reads as TGTGCCATCAGTGACTACAGGGCCGCTGAAGCTTTCTTT.